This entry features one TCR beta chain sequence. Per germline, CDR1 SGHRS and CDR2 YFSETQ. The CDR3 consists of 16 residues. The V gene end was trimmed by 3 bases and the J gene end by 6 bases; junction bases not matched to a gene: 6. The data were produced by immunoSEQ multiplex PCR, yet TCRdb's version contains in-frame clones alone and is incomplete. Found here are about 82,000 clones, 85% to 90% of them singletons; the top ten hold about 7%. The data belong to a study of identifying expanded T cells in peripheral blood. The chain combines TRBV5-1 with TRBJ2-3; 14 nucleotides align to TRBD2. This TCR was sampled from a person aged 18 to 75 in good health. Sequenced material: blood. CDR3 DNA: TGCGCCAGCAGCTACCAGACTAGCGGGGGGGCCGATACGCAGTATTTT. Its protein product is CASSYQTSGGADTQYF.